Listed below are T cell receptor beta chains from one sample, sequenced in a study of PD-1 blockade in classical Hodgkin lymphoma. TCRdb keeps only in-frame clones here, not all; method: immunoSEQ multiplex PCR. The sample yields tens of thousands of clones, about 80% seen once. The source was peripheral blood mononuclear cells (PBMCs), collected before the fourth cycle of nivolumab. The receptor set was obtained from a human donor with classical Hodgkin lymphoma. The CDR3 runs from the conserved cysteine through the conserved F or W. The order of the fields is J gene, clone size, V gene, D gene, CDR3 DNA, CDR3 protein. D genes are given only for firm matches. Not every row has a clone size; where given, it reads once, few, many or a size class.

j_call: TRBJ1-6; clone_size: .; v_call: TRBV30; d_call: TRBD1; cdr3_nt: TGTGCCTGGGACAGGGGAGGATCACCCCTCCACTTT; cdr3_aa: CAWDRGGSPLHF
j_call: TRBJ1-4; clone_size: .; v_call: TRBV5-1; d_call: TRBD1; cdr3_nt: TGCGCCAGCAGCAGATACAGGGGGCTTAGAGAAAAACTGTTTTTT; cdr3_aa: CASSRYRGLREKLFF
j_call: TRBJ2-7; clone_size: .; v_call: TRBV27; d_call: TRBD1; cdr3_nt: TGTGCCAGCAGTTTAGGGACAGGCTACGAGCAGTACTTC; cdr3_aa: CASSLGTGYEQYF
j_call: TRBJ1-2; clone_size: .; v_call: TRBV15; d_call: TRBD1; cdr3_nt: TGTGCCATAACGAACAGGGGGCAGAATGGCTACACCTTC; cdr3_aa: CAITNRGQNGYTF
j_call: TRBJ2-7; clone_size: .; v_call: TRBV5-1; d_call: .; cdr3_nt: TGCGCCAGCAGCCTCGGGACTTCCTCCTTCTACGAGCAGTACTTC; cdr3_aa: CASSLGTSSFYEQYF
j_call: TRBJ1-2; clone_size: .; v_call: TRBV29-1; d_call: .; cdr3_nt: TGCAGCGTTGAAGATGACGAGGGCTACTATGGCTACACCTTC; cdr3_aa: CSVEDDEGYYGYTF
j_call: TRBJ2-7; clone_size: .; v_call: TRBV12-5; d_call: .; cdr3_nt: TGTGCTAGTGGTTTGGTACTGTCGGGAGTCAACGAGCAGTACTTC; cdr3_aa: CASGLVLSGVNEQYF
j_call: TRBJ2-1; clone_size: .; v_call: TRBV15; d_call: TRBD1; cdr3_nt: TGTGCCGCCGGACAGGGGTACTACAATGAGCAGTTCTTC; cdr3_aa: CAAGQGYYNEQFF
j_call: TRBJ2-7; clone_size: .; v_call: TRBV7-9; d_call: .; cdr3_nt: TGTGCCAGCGGAGGGTACGACGAGCAGTACTTC; cdr3_aa: CASGGYDEQYF
j_call: TRBJ2-3; clone_size: .; v_call: TRBV19; d_call: TRBD2; cdr3_nt: TGTGCCAGTAGTATTTGGACTAGCGGGGGCTTGGATACGCAGTATTTT; cdr3_aa: CASSIWTSGGLDTQYF
j_call: TRBJ2-1; clone_size: .; v_call: TRBV6-5; d_call: .; cdr3_nt: TGTGCCAGCAGTTATCAATCGGGGGGCAACTACAATGAGCAGTTCTTC; cdr3_aa: CASSYQSGGNYNEQFF
j_call: TRBJ1-5; clone_size: .; v_call: TRBV9; d_call: .; cdr3_nt: TGTGCCAGCAGCTCCGGGGCAGCCAGTCAGCCCCAGCATTTT; cdr3_aa: CASSSGAASQPQHF
j_call: TRBJ1-3; clone_size: .; v_call: TRBV10-3; d_call: TRBD1; cdr3_nt: TGTGCCATCAGTGAGTCGACAGGGGGAGACTCTGGAAACACCATATATTTT; cdr3_aa: CAISESTGGDSGNTIYF
j_call: TRBJ2-5; clone_size: .; v_call: TRBV4-2; d_call: .; cdr3_nt: TGTGCCAGCAGCCAAGATAGGAAGACCGAGACCCAGTACTTC; cdr3_aa: CASSQDRKTETQYF
j_call: TRBJ1-3; clone_size: .; v_call: TRBV11-1; d_call: .; cdr3_nt: TGTGCCAGCAGCTCGCATGGGGCTGGAAACACCATATATTTT; cdr3_aa: CASSSHGAGNTIYF
j_call: TRBJ1-2; clone_size: .; v_call: TRBV2; d_call: .; cdr3_nt: TGTGCCAGCAGTGAAGCCACGTGGGGGGGTGAGAATGGCTACACCTTC; cdr3_aa: CASSEATWGGENGYTF
j_call: TRBJ2-1; clone_size: .; v_call: TRBV7-9; d_call: TRBD2; cdr3_nt: TGTGCCAGCAGCGTAAGACTAGCGGGAGCCCACAATGAGCAGTTCTTC; cdr3_aa: CASSVRLAGAHNEQFF
j_call: TRBJ2-1; clone_size: .; v_call: TRBV7-6; d_call: TRBD2; cdr3_nt: TGTGCCAGCAGCGTAGCTAGCGGGAGGGCCAATGAGCAGTTCTTC; cdr3_aa: CASSVASGRANEQFF
j_call: TRBJ2-1; clone_size: .; v_call: TRBV5-1; d_call: .; cdr3_nt: TGCGCCAGCAGCTTGACGGATTCCCATGAGCAGTTCTTC; cdr3_aa: CASSLTDSHEQFF
j_call: TRBJ1-2; clone_size: .; v_call: TRBV14; d_call: TRBD1; cdr3_nt: TGTGCCAGCAGCGTAGGACAGGGAGTCGGCTACACCTTC; cdr3_aa: CASSVGQGVGYTF
j_call: TRBJ2-7; clone_size: .; v_call: TRBV19; d_call: .; cdr3_nt: TGTGCCAGTGGTTCCCAGGGGTCGGGAGAGCAGTACTTC; cdr3_aa: CASGSQGSGEQYF
j_call: TRBJ2-2; clone_size: .; v_call: TRBV29-1; d_call: .; cdr3_nt: TGCAGCGTGCAGGGTGGTTTCACCGGGGAGCTGTTTTTT; cdr3_aa: CSVQGGFTGELFF
j_call: TRBJ1-2; clone_size: once; v_call: TRBV2; d_call: .; cdr3_nt: TGTGCCAGCAGTGGAGGGGGTACCCTTTTTATTAACTATGGCTACACCTTC; cdr3_aa: CASSGGGTLFINYGYTF
j_call: TRBJ2-1; clone_size: .; v_call: TRBV7-3; d_call: .; cdr3_nt: TGTGCCAGCAGCTTAATGTCTCTCGCGGATGAGCAGTTCTTC; cdr3_aa: CASSLMSLADEQFF
j_call: TRBJ2-2; clone_size: .; v_call: TRBV5-5; d_call: .; cdr3_nt: TGTGCCAGCAGCCACTCTCCAGGTGACACCGGGGAGCTGTTTTTT; cdr3_aa: CASSHSPGDTGELFF
j_call: TRBJ2-7; clone_size: .; v_call: TRBV7-8; d_call: .; cdr3_nt: TGTGCCAGCAGCTTAGAGATAGGCCCCTCCTACGAGCAGTACTTC; cdr3_aa: CASSLEIGPSYEQYF
j_call: TRBJ1-2; clone_size: .; v_call: TRBV27; d_call: .; cdr3_nt: TGTGCCAGCAGTTTATCCGCTCGGCAGGCTGGCTACACCTTC; cdr3_aa: CASSLSARQAGYTF
j_call: TRBJ1-1; clone_size: .; v_call: TRBV14; d_call: .; cdr3_nt: TGTGCCAGCAGCCATGGACAGACTGAAGCTTTCTTT; cdr3_aa: CASSHGQTEAFF
j_call: TRBJ2-2; clone_size: once; v_call: TRBV27; d_call: .; cdr3_nt: TGTGCCAGCAGTCCGAACAGATTAAACACCGGGGAGCTGTTTTTT; cdr3_aa: CASSPNRLNTGELFF
j_call: TRBJ2-3; clone_size: .; v_call: TRBV18; d_call: TRBD2; cdr3_nt: TGTGCCAGCTCACCACCGAATAGCGGGGGAACAGATACGCAGTATTTT; cdr3_aa: CASSPPNSGGTDTQYF
j_call: TRBJ1-3; clone_size: .; v_call: TRBV9; d_call: .; cdr3_nt: TGTGCCAGCAGCGTATACTCTGGAAACACCATATATTTT; cdr3_aa: CASSVYSGNTIYF
j_call: TRBJ2-5; clone_size: .; v_call: TRBV27; d_call: .; cdr3_nt: TGTGCCAGCAGAGGGGGGCAAATGGAGACCCAGTACTTC; cdr3_aa: CASRGGQMETQYF
j_call: TRBJ2-7; clone_size: .; v_call: TRBV29-1; d_call: TRBD1; cdr3_nt: TGCAGCGTCGGGACAGGGGGCCTACTGTCCTACGAGCAGTACTTC; cdr3_aa: CSVGTGGLLSYEQYF
j_call: TRBJ1-5; clone_size: once; v_call: TRBV6-5; d_call: TRBD1; cdr3_nt: TGTGCCAGCAGGCCTTCGGCAGGGGGGTATCAGCCCCAGCATTTT; cdr3_aa: CASRPSAGGYQPQHF
j_call: TRBJ1-1; clone_size: .; v_call: TRBV19; d_call: TRBD1; cdr3_nt: TGTGCCAGTACCACCCCCCGAGACAGGGGGATGAACACTGAAGCTTTCTTT; cdr3_aa: CASTTPRDRGMNTEAFF
j_call: TRBJ2-3; clone_size: .; v_call: TRBV12-5; d_call: .; cdr3_nt: TGTGCTAGTGGTTTGGCCCAGGGGGGGAGCACAGATACGCAGTATTTT; cdr3_aa: CASGLAQGGSTDTQYF
j_call: TRBJ1-1; clone_size: .; v_call: TRBV11-2; d_call: .; cdr3_nt: TGTGCCAGCAGCTTGAGTTGGGGTTCTGCTGAAGCTTTCTTT; cdr3_aa: CASSLSWGSAEAFF
j_call: TRBJ2-7; clone_size: .; v_call: TRBV6-6; d_call: .; cdr3_nt: TGTGCCAGCAGTTCTGTAGGGACGGGTGAGCAGTACTTC; cdr3_aa: CASSSVGTGEQYF
j_call: TRBJ1-5; clone_size: .; v_call: TRBV29-1; d_call: .; cdr3_nt: TGCAGCGTTGATCAGGGACCCAATCAGCCCCAGCATTTT; cdr3_aa: CSVDQGPNQPQHF
j_call: TRBJ2-2; clone_size: .; v_call: TRBV5-1; d_call: TRBD2; cdr3_nt: TGCGCCAGCAGCTCCGGACTAGCGGGGGGCACCGGGGAGCTGTTTTTT; cdr3_aa: CASSSGLAGGTGELFF
j_call: TRBJ2-3; clone_size: .; v_call: TRBV9; d_call: .; cdr3_nt: TGTGCCAGCAGCGTAGGTGCTAGCGAACACACAGATACGCAGTATTTT; cdr3_aa: CASSVGASEHTDTQYF
j_call: TRBJ1-1; clone_size: .; v_call: TRBV11-2; d_call: .; cdr3_nt: TGTGCCAGCAGCTTTCAGGAGACTGCTGAAGCTTTCTTT; cdr3_aa: CASSFQETAEAFF
j_call: TRBJ2-2; clone_size: .; v_call: TRBV30; d_call: .; cdr3_nt: TGTGCCTGGAGTGTAGGGGCCTTTCAGCCCGGGGAGCTGTTTTTT; cdr3_aa: CAWSVGAFQPGELFF
j_call: TRBJ2-3; clone_size: .; v_call: TRBV4-2; d_call: .; cdr3_nt: TGTGCCAGCAGCCCCACCGACCGGTCTAGCACAGATACGCAGTATTTT; cdr3_aa: CASSPTDRSSTDTQYF
j_call: TRBJ2-7; clone_size: .; v_call: TRBV6-5; d_call: TRBD1; cdr3_nt: TGTGCCAGCAGTTCCAGGGACAGGGGTCTCTACGAGCAGTACTTC; cdr3_aa: CASSSRDRGLYEQYF
j_call: TRBJ2-7; clone_size: .; v_call: TRBV7-2; d_call: .; cdr3_nt: TGTGCCAGCAGCATCGGGACGACCTACGAGCAGTACTTC; cdr3_aa: CASSIGTTYEQYF
j_call: TRBJ1-2; clone_size: .; v_call: TRBV18; d_call: .; cdr3_nt: TGTGCCAGCTCACCAAGTGGCGGAGGAGACTATGGCTACACCTTC; cdr3_aa: CASSPSGGGDYGYTF
j_call: TRBJ2-2; clone_size: many; v_call: TRBV4-3; d_call: TRBD2; cdr3_nt: TGCGCCAGCAGCCAAGGGACTAGCGGGGGGCGGAACACCGGGGAGCTGTTTTTT; cdr3_aa: CASSQGTSGGRNTGELFF
j_call: TRBJ1-1; clone_size: .; v_call: TRBV18; d_call: .; cdr3_nt: TGTGCCAGCTCACCAGGGGGGGACACTGAAGCTTTCTTT; cdr3_aa: CASSPGGDTEAFF
j_call: TRBJ1-1; clone_size: few; v_call: TRBV11-2; d_call: TRBD1; cdr3_nt: TGTGCCAGCAGCTTAGGACAGGGGGGTGAAGCTTTCTTT; cdr3_aa: CASSLGQGGEAFF
j_call: TRBJ2-5; clone_size: .; v_call: TRBV10-1; d_call: TRBD1; cdr3_nt: TGCGCCAGCAGTGAGAGGTCGGACAGGGGAGGCGAGGAGACCCAGTACTTC; cdr3_aa: CASSERSDRGGEETQYF
j_call: TRBJ2-3; clone_size: .; v_call: TRBV9; d_call: TRBD2; cdr3_nt: TGTGCCAGCAGCGTAGCTTCTACTAGCGGGGGGCGCACAGATACGCAGTATTTT; cdr3_aa: CASSVASTSGGRTDTQYF
j_call: TRBJ2-5; clone_size: .; v_call: TRBV5-1; d_call: TRBD2; cdr3_nt: TGCGCCAGCAGGGGGCAAGCGGGGTTTGGCGAGACCCAGTACTTC; cdr3_aa: CASRGQAGFGETQYF
j_call: TRBJ1-1; clone_size: .; v_call: TRBV7-6; d_call: .; cdr3_nt: TGTGCCAGCAGCCCTCCTGCGGTACCTGAAGCTTTCTTT; cdr3_aa: CASSPPAVPEAFF